A single sample gave rise to the 19 T cell receptor beta chains below, sequenced in a study of cytomegalovirus exposure and HLA in healthy donors. The data were produced by immunoSEQ multiplex PCR, yet TCRdb's version contains in-frame clones alone and is incomplete. The table includes some 170,000 clones, about nine tenths detected once. The sequenced material came from PBMCs. These receptors were taken from a man aged 18 to 35 in good health and CMV-seropositive.

The chain has TRBV25-1 and TRBJ2-3; D unclear. V lost 4 bases and J lost 2, with 16 bases in between. The CDR3 is 16 residues long. Germline-derived CDR1 and CDR2 are MGHDK and SYGVNS. The CDR3 nucleotides read TGTGCCAGCAGTGTGGGCTTCCCGCAGTCCACAGATACGCAGTATTTT. This translates into CASSVGFPQSTDTQYF.

The chain couples TRBV5-1 to TRBJ2-5; 11 nucleotides align to TRBD2. Germline assignment: CDR1 SGHRS and CDR2 YFSETQ. Trimming removed 3 bases from V and 1 base from J; junction bases left unmatched: 8. The CDR3 runs to 17 residues. This CDR3 is CASSSGLAEYPQETQYF. As DNA, the CDR3 is TGCGCCAGCAGCTCGGGACTAGCGGAGTATCCCCAAGAGACCCAGTACTTC.

The rearrangement joins TRBV5-1 to TRBJ2-7; no firm D call. V was shortened by 0 bases and J by 0 bases, with 7 bases between the two germline ends. This CDR3 has 14 residues. The germline CDR1 and CDR2 sequences are SGHRS and YFSETQ. This CDR3 reads CASSLGESSYEQYF. The CDR3 bases are TGCGCCAGCAGCTTGGGTGAGAGCTCCTACGAGCAGTACTTC.

The V gene is TRBV5-1, the J gene TRBJ1-1; D gene unclear. V dropped 4 bases and J dropped 0 bases, with 13 bases sitting between them. Germline loops: CDR1 SGHRS, CDR2 YFSETQ. CDR3 length equals 15 residues. The CDR3 DNA reads TGCGCCAGCAGCAAGGAACTTACAGTGAACACTGAAGCTTTCTTT. This sequence encodes CASSKELTVNTEAFF.

DNA for the CDR3: TGCGCCAGCAGCTTGTATCTCAGGGGGAACACAGATACGCAGTATTTT. Its protein is CASSLYLRGNTDTQYF. The chain combines TRBV5-1 with TRBJ2-3; TRBD1 aligns across 7 bases. After removal of 1 base from V and 2 bases from J, the junction contained 7 bases not matched to a gene. Germline V lookup: CDR1 SGHRS, CDR2 YFSETQ. This CDR3 has 16 residues.

The V call is TRBV30, the J call TRBJ2-5, with a weak D call TRBD2 (5 bases). The CDR3 sequence is 18 residues long. Germline assignment: CDR1 GTSNPN and CDR2 SVGIG (reference sequence). With 4 bases removed from V and 1 base from J, the gap between germline ends came to 25 bases. CDR3 sequence reads: CAWTRFRAGPRPQETQYF. DNA for the CDR3: TGTGCCTGGACGCGGTTTCGGGCGGGCCCTAGACCCCAAGAGACCCAGTACTTC.

The V gene is TRBV18, the J gene TRBJ2-7; 7 positions match TRBD1. The CDR3 covers 12 residues. V lost 4 bases and J lost 10; bases outside the gene matches: 7. The germline V gene encodes CDR1 KGHSH and CDR2 LQKENI. CDR3 sequence (DNA): TGTGCCAGCTCACGCTGGACAGGACTTCAGTACTTC. This codes for CASSRWTGLQYF.

The chain recombines TRBV6-1 with TRBJ1-1; D is possibly TRBD1 (5 bases). Germline V gene sequence: CDR1 MNHNS, CDR2 SASEGT. Trimming removed 6 bases from V and 6 bases from J, with 14 bases in between. The CDR3 runs 13 residues. CDR3 protein: CASRMTVVPEAFF. The CDR3 nucleotides read TGTGCCAGCAGGATGACAGTTGTCCCTGAAGCTTTCTTT.

The rearrangement links TRBV29-1 to TRBJ2-3; D unclear. Trimming took 7 bases from V and 6 from J, leaving 14 bases between them. CDR1 and CDR2 (germline): SQVTM, ANQGSEA. CDR3 length equals 12 residues. In DNA form, the CDR3 reads TGCAGCGCCCGCCGCGGCCTGGATACGCAGTATTTT. Amino acid sequence: CSARRGLDTQYF.

Details on this clone: This same CDR3 is encoded by further DNA sequences in the sample. This chain connects TRBV27 to TRBJ2-7; unclear D gene. The V and J ends lost 2 bases and 5 bases respectively, with 13 bases between them. The CDR3 extends over 14 amino acids. CDR1 is MNHEY, CDR2 SMNVEV, per germline (reference sequence). DNA of the CDR3: TGTGCCAGCAGTTTAAATCCGCTATTCAACGAGCAGTACTTC. Translation gives CASSLNPLFNEQYF.

The genes are TRBV28 and TRBJ2-7; 9 bases are shared with TRBD2. Unmatched junction bases numbered 0, after V lost 1 base and J lost 5 bases. The length of the CDR3 is 13 residues. Germline CDR1 MDHEN, CDR2 SYDVKM. The CDR3 DNA reads TGTGCCAGCAGTTTATTAGCGGGGGACGAGCAGTACTTC. Amino acids: CASSLLAGDEQYF. Variable domain in full (rest from reference TRBV28 and TRBJ2-7): DVKVTQSSRYLVKRTGEKVFLECVQDMDHENMFWYRQDPGLGLRLIYFSYDVKMKEKGDIPEGYSVSREKKERFSLILESASTNQTSMYLCASSLLAGDEQYFGPGTRLTVT.

As for this clone: An end of the junction differs from the germline gene, which may be a read error. This chain connects TRBV6-6 to TRBJ2-7, with 9 positions matching TRBD2. The length of the CDR3 is 15 residues. Germline assignment: CDR1 MNHNY and CDR2 SVGAGI (reference sequence). CDR3 coding DNA: TGTGCCAGCAGTCACTCGGCGATAGCGGGGGTCGAGCAGTACTTC. Amino acid sequence: CASSHSAIAGVEQYF.

The CDR3 region is CASSRRDRGEKLFF. The CDR3 region has the DNA TGTGCCAGCAGCCGCCGGGACAGGGGCGAAAAACTGTTTTTT. The gene calls are TRBV5-4 and TRBJ1-4; TRBD1 matches at 10 bases. CDR3 length equals 14 residues. Trimming at V came to 4 bases and at J to 8 bases, leaving 5 bases not matched to a gene. CDR1 is SGHNT, CDR2 YYREEE, per germline (reference sequence).

The gene calls are TRBV5-1 and TRBJ2-7, with TRBD1 matching 10 bases. J was trimmed by 6 bases and V by 4 bases; bases with no gene match: 7. CDR3 size: 14 residues. The germline V gene encodes CDR1 SGHRS and CDR2 YFSETQ. The CDR3, as DNA: TGCGCCAGCAGCCTGGGACAGGGGAGGCGCGAGCAGTACTTC. Encoded protein: CASSLGQGRREQYF.

This chain connects TRBV11-2 to TRBJ2-7; D may be TRBD2 (5 bases). CDR1 is SGHAT, CDR2 FQNNGV, per germline. The CDR3 is made up of 15 amino acids. With 0 bases removed from V and 0 bases from J, the gap between germline ends came to 9 bases. The chain's CDR3 is CASSLEAEGSYEQYF. Here the CDR3 DNA reads TGTGCCAGCAGCTTAGAAGCAGAGGGCTCCTACGAGCAGTACTTC.

This rearrangement joins TRBV6-1 to TRBJ1-2, with TRBD1 matching over 9 bases. V gave up 3 bases and J gave up 4 bases; unmatched junction bases: 6. The CDR3 loop spans 15 amino acids. The germline gives CDR1 MNHNS, CDR2 SASEGT. The CDR3 DNA reads TGTGCCAGCAGTGATGGGGGACAGGGAGGCTATGGCTACACCTTC. Translating it yields CASSDGGQGGYGYTF.

The rearrangement uses TRBV7-6 and TRBJ2-7; TRBD1 matches at 10 bases. The CDR3 is 15 residues long. Germline CDR1 reads SGHVS; CDR2 reads FNYEAQ. Trimming at V came to 4 bases and at J to 7 bases, leaving 10 bases not matched to a gene. The CDR3 DNA sequence: TGTGCCAGCAGCTCCAGACAGGGGGCATCGAGAGAGCAGTACTTC. This encodes CASSSRQGASREQYF.

This clone has a handful of counts. The genes are TRBV28 and TRBJ2-7; TRBD1 aligns across 12 bases. Germline V CDR1 and CDR2: MDHEN, SYDVKM. This CDR3 is 15 amino acids long. Losses at the gene ends were 2 bases for V and 4 bases for J; bases not matched to a gene: 3. CDR3 amino acids: CASSLGTGGWYEQYF. The DNA of the CDR3 is TGTGCCAGCAGTTTAGGGACAGGGGGCTGGTACGAGCAGTACTTC.

The chain combines TRBV19 with TRBJ2-3; the match to TRBD2 covers 8 bases. Germline lookup yields CDR1 LNHDA and CDR2 SQIVND (reference sequence). The CDR3 has 16 amino acids. J lost 4 bases, V lost 10 bases, and 16 bases had no gene match. Here the CDR3 reads CATRAPGGRSADTQYF. The CDR3 nucleotides read TGTGCCACCCGGGCCCCTGGCGGGAGGTCAGCAGATACGCAGTATTTT.